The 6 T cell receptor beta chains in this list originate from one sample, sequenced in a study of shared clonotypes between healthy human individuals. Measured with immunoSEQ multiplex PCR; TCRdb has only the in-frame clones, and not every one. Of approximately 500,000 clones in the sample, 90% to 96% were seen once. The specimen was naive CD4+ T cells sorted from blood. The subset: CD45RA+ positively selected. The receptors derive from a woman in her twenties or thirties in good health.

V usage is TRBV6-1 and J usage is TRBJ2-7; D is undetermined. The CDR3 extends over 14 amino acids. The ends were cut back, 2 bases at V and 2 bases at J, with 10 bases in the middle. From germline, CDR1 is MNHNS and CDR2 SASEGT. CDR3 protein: CASSERRPPYEQYF. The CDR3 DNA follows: TGTGCCAGCAGTGAAAGGCGACCCCCCTACGAGCAGTACTTC.

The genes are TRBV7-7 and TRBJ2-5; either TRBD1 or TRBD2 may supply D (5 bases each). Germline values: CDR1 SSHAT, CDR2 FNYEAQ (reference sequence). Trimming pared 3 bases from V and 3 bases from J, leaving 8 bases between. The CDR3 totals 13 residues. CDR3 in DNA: TGTGCCAGCAGCTTGGGGGTCAAAGAGACCCAGTACTTC. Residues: CASSLGVKETQYF.

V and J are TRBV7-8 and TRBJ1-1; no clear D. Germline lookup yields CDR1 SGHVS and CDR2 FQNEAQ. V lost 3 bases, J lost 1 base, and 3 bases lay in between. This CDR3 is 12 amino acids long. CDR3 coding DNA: TGTGCCAGCAGCTTTACGAACACTGAAGCTTTCTTT. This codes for CASSFTNTEAFF.

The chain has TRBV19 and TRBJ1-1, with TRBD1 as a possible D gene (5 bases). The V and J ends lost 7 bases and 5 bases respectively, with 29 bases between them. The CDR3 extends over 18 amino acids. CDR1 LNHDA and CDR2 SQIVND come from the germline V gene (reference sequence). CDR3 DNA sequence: TGTGCCAGTATCCCCAGGTGGACATCATCTTCCTGGGGGACTGAAGCTTTCTTT. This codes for CASIPRWTSSSWGTEAFF.

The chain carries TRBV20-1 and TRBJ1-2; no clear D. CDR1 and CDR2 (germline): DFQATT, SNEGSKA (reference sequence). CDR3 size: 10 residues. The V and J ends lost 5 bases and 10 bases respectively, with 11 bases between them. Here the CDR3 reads CSALTAFYTF. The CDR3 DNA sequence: TGCAGTGCTTTAACAGCGTTCTACACCTTC.

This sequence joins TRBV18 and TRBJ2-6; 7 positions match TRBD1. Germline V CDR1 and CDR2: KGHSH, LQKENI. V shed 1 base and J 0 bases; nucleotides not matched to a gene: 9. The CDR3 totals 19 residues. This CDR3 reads CASSPLLQGESSGANVLTF. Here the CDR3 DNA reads TGTGCCAGCTCACCACTGCTTCAGGGGGAGAGCTCTGGGGCCAACGTCCTGACTTTC.